The clone carrying this T cell receptor beta chain was counted many times. Antigen unknown. The data were taken from a study of read filtering for tumor transcriptome and immune sequencing. Study-level background: Whole-transcriptome libraries were prepared after DNase treatment. Per sample, TCR-region reads ranged about 3.5 to 11 million by IR-seq, roughly 80 to 1,300 by RNA-seq.

Findings of the study overall: Approximately 82% of IR-seq clonotypes had a single read, yet these held roughly 3.7% of reads.

The library was built from roughly 400 ng RNA with molecular barcoded adaptors for alpha/delta and beta/gamma chains. TCRdb recomputed calls from the reads with MiXCR, one row per CDR3 protein. The sample gives under 50,000 distinct CDR3 sequences, roughly 13% of which show up once; 25% to 35% is in the top ten. The CDR3 runs to 13 residues. Germline values: CDR1 GTSNPN, CDR2 SVGIG (reference sequence). Between the trimmed V and J ends, which lost 1 base and 4 bases, there was a span of 11 bases. The V call is TRBV30, the J call TRBJ2-7, with D perhaps matching TRBD1 (5 bases). The sequence was obtained from a donor aged 40 or over with multiple myeloma. The sequenced material came from a population of CD138-negative cells sorted from bone marrow. The CDR3 nucleotides read TGTGCCTGGAGTGGCAGGGCATGGTACGAGCAGTACTTC. Protein sequence: CAWSGRAWYEQYF.